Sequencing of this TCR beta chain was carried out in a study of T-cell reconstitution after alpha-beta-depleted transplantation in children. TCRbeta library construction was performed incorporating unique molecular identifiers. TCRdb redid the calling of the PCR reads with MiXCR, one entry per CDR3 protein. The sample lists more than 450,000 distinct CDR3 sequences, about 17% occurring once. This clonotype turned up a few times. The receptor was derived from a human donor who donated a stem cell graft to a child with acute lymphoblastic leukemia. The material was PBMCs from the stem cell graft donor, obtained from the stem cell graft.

CDR3 in amino acids: CASSEGTGRNYGYTF. The CDR3 region has the DNA TGTGCCAGCAGTGAGGGGACAGGGCGAAACTATGGCTACACCTTC. The J gene is TRBJ1-2, the V gene TRBV2; 9 bases are shared with TRBD1. Germline V CDR1 and CDR2: SNHLY, FYNNEI. With 3 bases clipped from V and 2 bases from J, the junction kept 4 bases outside the gene matches. The CDR3 contains 15 residues.